The source of this TCR beta chain is a study of cytomegalovirus exposure and HLA in healthy donors. There are 13 residues in the CDR3. Germline V gives CDR1 MNHEY, CDR2 SMNVEV (reference sequence). The J segment lost 3 bases and the V segment lost 8 bases, leaving 3 bases of the junction unmatched. The study ran its PCR with 60 Vbeta and 13 Jbeta primers. Method: immunoSEQ multiplex PCR; TCRdb's copy keeps in-frame clones and lacks some. The top ten hold approximately 5.3% of the sample, which has more than 70,000 clones, approximately 80% seen once. What was sequenced was PBMCs. The TCR comes from a man aged 25 to 45 in good health and CMV-seropositive. The J gene is TRBJ2-5, the V gene TRBV27, with TRBD2 matching over 10 bases. In nucleotides, the CDR3 is TGTGCCAGCTGGACTAGCGGTAAAGAGACCCAGTACTTC. This sequence encodes CASWTSGKETQYF.